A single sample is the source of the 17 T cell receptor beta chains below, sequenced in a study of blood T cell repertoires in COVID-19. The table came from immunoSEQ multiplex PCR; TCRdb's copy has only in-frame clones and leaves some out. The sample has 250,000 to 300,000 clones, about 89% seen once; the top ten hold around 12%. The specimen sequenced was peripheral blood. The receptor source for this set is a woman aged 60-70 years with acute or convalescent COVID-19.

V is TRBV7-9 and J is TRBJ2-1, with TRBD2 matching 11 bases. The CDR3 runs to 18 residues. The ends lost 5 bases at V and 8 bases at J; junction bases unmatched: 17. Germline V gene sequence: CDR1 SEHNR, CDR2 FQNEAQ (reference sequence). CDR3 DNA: TGTGCCAGCAGCCTCGGGACTAGCGGAGTGGGCGTGATTGATGAGCAGTTCTTC. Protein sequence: CASSLGTSGVGVIDEQFF. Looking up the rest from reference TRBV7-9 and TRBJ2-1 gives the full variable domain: DTGVSQNPRHKITKRGQNVTFRCDPISEHNRLYWYRQTLGQGPEFLTYFQNEAQLEKSRLLSDRFSAERPKGSFSTLEIQRTEQGDSAMYLCASSLGTSGVGVIDEQFFGPGTRLTVL.

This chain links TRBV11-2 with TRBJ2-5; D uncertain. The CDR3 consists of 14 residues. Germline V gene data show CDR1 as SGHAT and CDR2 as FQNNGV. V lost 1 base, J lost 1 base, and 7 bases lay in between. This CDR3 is CASSLAPLQETQYF. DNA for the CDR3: TGTGCCAGCAGCTTAGCCCCCCTCCAAGAGACCCAGTACTTC.

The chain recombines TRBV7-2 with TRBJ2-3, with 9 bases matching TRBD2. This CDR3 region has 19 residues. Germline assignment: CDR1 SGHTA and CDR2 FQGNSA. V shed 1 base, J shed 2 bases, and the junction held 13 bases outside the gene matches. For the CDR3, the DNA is TGTGCCAGCAGCTTAGAGGAGGTGCTAGCGGGGCCCCTCACAGATACGCAGTATTTT. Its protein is CASSLEEVLAGPLTDTQYF. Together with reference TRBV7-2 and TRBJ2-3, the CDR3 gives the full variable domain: GAGVSQSPSNKVTEKGKDVELRCDPISGHTALYWYRQSLGQGLEFLIYFQGNSAPDKSGLPSDRFSAERTGGSVSTLTIQRTQQEDSAVYLCASSLEEVLAGPLTDTQYFGPGTRLTVL.

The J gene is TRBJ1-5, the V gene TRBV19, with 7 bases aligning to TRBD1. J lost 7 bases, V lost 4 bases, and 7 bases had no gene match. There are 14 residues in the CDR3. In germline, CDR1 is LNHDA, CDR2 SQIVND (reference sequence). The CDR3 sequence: CASSRQGGRQPQHF. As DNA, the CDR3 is TGTGCCAGTAGTAGGCAAGGGGGCCGGCAGCCCCAGCATTTT.

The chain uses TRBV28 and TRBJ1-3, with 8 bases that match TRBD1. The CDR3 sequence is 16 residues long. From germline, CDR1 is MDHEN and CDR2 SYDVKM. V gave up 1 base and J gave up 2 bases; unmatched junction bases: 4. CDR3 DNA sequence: TGTGCCAGCAGTTTATACAGGGGGGAGACTGGAAACACCATATATTTT. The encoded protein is CASSLYRGETGNTIYF.

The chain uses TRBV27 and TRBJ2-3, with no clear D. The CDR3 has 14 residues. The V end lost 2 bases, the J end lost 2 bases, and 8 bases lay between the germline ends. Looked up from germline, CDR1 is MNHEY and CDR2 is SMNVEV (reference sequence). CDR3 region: CASSLAVNTDTQYF. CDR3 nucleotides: TGTGCCAGCAGTTTAGCGGTGAACACAGATACGCAGTATTTT.

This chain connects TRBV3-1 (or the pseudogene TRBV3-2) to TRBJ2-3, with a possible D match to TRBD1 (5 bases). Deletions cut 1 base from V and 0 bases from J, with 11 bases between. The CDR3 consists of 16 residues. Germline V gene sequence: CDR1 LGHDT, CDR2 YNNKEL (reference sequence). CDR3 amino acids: CASSQARQISTDTQYF. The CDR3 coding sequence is TGTGCCAGCAGCCAAGCGAGACAGATTAGCACAGATACGCAGTATTTT.

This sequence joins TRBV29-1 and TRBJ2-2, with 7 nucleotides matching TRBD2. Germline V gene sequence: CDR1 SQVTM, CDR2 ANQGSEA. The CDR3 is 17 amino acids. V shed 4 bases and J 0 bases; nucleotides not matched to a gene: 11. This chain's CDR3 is CSVAAVAGLPNTGELFF. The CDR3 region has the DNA TGCAGCGTTGCTGCGGTAGCGGGCTTACCGAACACCGGGGAGCTGTTTTTT.

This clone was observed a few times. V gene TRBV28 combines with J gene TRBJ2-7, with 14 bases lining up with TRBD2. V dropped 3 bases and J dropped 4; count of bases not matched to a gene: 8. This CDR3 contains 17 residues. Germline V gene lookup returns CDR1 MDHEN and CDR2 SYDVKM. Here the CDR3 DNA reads TGTGCCAGCAGTTTGGGGGGACTAGCGGGAGTAGCGTACGAGCAGTACTTC. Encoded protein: CASSLGGLAGVAYEQYF.

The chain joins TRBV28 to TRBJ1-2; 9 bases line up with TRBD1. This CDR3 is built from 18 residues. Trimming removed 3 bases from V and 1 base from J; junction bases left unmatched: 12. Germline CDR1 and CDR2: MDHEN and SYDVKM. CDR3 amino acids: CASSFPLFRQGVNYGYTF. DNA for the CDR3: TGTGCCAGCAGTTTCCCTTTATTTCGACAGGGGGTTAACTATGGCTACACCTTC.

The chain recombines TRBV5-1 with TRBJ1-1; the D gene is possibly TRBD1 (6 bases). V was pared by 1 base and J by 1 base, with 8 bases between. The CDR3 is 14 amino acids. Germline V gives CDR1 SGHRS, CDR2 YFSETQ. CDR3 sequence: CASSLQTGNTEAFF. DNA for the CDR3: TGCGCCAGCAGCTTGCAGACAGGGAACACTGAAGCTTTCTTT.

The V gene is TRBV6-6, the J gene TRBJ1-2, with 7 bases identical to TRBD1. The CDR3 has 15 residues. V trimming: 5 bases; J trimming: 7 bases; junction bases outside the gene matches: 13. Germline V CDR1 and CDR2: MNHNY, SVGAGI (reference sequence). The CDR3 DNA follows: TGTGCCAGCAGTGCGGGACAGTTCGGTTATCGTGGCTACACCTTC. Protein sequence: CASSAGQFGYRGYTF.

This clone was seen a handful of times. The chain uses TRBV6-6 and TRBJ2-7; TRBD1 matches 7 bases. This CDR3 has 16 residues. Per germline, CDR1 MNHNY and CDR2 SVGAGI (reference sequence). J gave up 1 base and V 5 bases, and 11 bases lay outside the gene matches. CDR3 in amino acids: CASSRRTGAFSYEQYF. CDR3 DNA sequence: TGTGCCAGCAGTCGAAGGACAGGAGCTTTTTCCTACGAGCAGTACTTC.

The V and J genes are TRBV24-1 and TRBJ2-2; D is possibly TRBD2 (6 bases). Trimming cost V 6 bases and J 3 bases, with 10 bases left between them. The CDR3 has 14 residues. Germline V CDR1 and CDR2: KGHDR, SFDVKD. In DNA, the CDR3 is TGTGCCACCAGTCCTTGGGGGGACACCGGGGAGCTGTTTTTT. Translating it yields CATSPWGDTGELFF.

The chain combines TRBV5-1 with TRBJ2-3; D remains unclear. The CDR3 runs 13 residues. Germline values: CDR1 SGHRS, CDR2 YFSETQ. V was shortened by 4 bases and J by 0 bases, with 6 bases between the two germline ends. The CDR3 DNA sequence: TGCGCCAGCAGCCCCTTTAGCACAGATACGCAGTATTTT. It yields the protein CASSPFSTDTQYF.

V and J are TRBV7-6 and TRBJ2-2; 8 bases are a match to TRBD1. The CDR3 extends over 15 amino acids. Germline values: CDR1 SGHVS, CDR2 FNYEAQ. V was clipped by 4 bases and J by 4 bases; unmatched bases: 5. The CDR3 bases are TGTGCCAGCAGCTACAGGGGGTCCGGCACCGGGGAGCTGTTTTTT. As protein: CASSYRGSGTGELFF.

DNA of the CDR3: TGCGCCAGCAGCGGACTAGCGGGGGGTTACCAAGAGACCCAGTACTTC. The encoded protein is CASSGLAGGYQETQYF. This chain joins TRBV5-1 and TRBJ2-5, with 14 bases that match TRBD2. This CDR3 has 16 residues. Trimming removed 4 bases from V and 0 bases from J; junction bases left unmatched: 2. Germline V gives CDR1 SGHRS, CDR2 YFSETQ.